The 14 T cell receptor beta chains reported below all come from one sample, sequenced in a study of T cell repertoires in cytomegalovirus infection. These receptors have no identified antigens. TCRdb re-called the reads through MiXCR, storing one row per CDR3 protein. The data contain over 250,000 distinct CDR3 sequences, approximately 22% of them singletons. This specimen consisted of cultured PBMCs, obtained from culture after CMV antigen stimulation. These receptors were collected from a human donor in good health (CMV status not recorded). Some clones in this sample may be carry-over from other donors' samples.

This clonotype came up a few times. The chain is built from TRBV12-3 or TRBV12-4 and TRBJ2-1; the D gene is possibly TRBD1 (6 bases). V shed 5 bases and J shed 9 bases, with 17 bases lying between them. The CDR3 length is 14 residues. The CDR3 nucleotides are TGTGCCAGCAGTCCCCCGGACAGCCGATCTGAGCAGTTCTTC. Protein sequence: CASSPPDSRSEQFF.

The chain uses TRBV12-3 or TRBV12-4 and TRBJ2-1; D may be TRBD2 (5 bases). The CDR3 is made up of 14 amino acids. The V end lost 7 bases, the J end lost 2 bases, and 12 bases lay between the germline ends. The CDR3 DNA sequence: TGTGCCAGCACCCCGAGCGGCCCCTACAATGAGCAGTTCTTC. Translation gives CASTPSGPYNEQFF.

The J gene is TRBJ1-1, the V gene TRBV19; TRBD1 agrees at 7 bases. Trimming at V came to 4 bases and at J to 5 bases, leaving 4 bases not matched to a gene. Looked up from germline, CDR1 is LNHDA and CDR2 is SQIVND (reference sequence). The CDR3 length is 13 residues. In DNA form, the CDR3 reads TGTGCCAGTAGTAAAGGGGGCGGGACTGAAGCTTTCTTT. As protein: CASSKGGGTEAFF. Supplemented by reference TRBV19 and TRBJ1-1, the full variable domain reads DGGITQSPKYLFRKEGQNVTLSCEQNLNHDAMYWYRQDPGQGLRLIYYSQIVNDFQKGDIAEGYSVSREKKESFPLTVTSAQKNPTAFYLCASSKGGGTEAFFGQGTRLTVV.

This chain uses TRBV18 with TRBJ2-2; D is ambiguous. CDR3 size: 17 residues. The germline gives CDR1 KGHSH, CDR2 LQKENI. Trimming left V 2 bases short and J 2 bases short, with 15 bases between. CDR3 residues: CASSPGQRLINTGELFF. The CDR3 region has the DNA TGTGCCAGCTCACCAGGGCAGAGGTTGATTAACACCGGGGAGCTGTTTTTT.

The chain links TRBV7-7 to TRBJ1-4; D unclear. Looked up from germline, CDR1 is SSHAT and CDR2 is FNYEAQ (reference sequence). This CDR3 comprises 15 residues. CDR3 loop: CANLTGAGSNEKLFF. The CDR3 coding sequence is TGTGCTAACCTTACGGGCGCGGGATCTAATGAAAAACTGTTTTTT. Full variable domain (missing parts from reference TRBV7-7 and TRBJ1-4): GAGVSQSPRYKVTKRGQDVTLRCDPISSHATLYWYQQALGQGPEFLTYFNYEAQPDKSGLPSDRFSAERPEGSISTLTIQRTEQRDSAMYRCANLTGAGSNEKLFFGSGTQLSVL.

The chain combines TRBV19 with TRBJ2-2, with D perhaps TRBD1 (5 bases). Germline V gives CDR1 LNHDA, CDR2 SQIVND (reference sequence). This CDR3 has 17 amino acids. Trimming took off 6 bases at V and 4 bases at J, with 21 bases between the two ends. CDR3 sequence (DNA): TGTGCCAGTAGGGTTCCCTGGGGCCGGTCCAGCACCGGGGAGCTGTTTTTT. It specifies CASRVPWGRSSTGELFF.

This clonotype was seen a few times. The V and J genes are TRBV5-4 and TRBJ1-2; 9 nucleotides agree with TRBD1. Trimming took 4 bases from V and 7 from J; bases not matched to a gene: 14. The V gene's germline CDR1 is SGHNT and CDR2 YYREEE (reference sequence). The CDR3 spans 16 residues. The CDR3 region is CASSVPPGTGLGGYTF. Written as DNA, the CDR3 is TGTGCCAGCAGCGTACCGCCCGGGACAGGGCTGGGTGGCTACACCTTC.

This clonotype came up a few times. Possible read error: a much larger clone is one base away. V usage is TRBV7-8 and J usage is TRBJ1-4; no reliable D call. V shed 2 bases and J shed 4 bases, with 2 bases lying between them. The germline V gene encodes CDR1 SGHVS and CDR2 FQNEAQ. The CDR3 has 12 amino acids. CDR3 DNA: TGTGCCAGCAGCTTAAATAATGAAAAACTGTTTTTT. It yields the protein CASSLNNEKLFF. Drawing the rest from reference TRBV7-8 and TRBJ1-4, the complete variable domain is GAGVSQSPRYKVAKRGQDVALRCDPISGHVSLFWYQQALGQGPEFLTYFQNEAQLDKSGLPSDRFFAERPEGSVSTLKIQRTQQEDSAVYLCASSLNNEKLFFGSGTQLSVL.

The CDR3 nucleotides read TGCGCCAGCAGCCAAACACGCCGGGAGGGTGGAGATACGCAGTATTTT. This encodes CASSQTRREGGDTQYF. The V gene is TRBV4-1, the J gene TRBJ2-3; 8 nucleotides align to TRBD2. This CDR3 is 16 amino acids long. Germline V gene lookup returns CDR1 MGHRA and CDR2 YSYEKL. J gave up 5 bases and V 2 bases, and 9 bases lay outside the gene matches.

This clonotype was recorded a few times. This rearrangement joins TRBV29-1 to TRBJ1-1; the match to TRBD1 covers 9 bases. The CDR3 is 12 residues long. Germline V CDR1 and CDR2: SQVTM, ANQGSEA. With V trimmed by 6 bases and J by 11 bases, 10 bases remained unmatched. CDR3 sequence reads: CSVTGTGLLAFF. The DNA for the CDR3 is TGCAGCGTAACCGGGACAGGGCTTTTGGCTTTCTTT.

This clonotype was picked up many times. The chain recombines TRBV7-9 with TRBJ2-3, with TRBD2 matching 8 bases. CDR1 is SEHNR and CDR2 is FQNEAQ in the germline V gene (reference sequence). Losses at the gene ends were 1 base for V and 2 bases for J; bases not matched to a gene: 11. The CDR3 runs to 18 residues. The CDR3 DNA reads TGTGCCAGCAGCTTAGACGGCGGGAGGTTCCCAGTCACAGATACGCAGTATTTT. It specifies CASSLDGGRFPVTDTQYF.

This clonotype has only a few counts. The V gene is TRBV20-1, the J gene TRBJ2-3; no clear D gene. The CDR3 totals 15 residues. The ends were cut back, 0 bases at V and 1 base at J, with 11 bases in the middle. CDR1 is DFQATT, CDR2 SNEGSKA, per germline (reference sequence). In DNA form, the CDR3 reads TGCAGTGCTAGAGATCCCTGGATGGGCACAGATACGCAGTATTTT. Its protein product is CSARDPWMGTDTQYF.

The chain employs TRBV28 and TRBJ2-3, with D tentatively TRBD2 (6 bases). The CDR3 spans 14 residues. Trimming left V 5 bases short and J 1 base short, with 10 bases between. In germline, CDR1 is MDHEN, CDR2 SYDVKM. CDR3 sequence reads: CASSVGLGTDTQYF. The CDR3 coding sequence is TGTGCCAGCAGTGTGGGACTCGGCACAGATACGCAGTATTTT.

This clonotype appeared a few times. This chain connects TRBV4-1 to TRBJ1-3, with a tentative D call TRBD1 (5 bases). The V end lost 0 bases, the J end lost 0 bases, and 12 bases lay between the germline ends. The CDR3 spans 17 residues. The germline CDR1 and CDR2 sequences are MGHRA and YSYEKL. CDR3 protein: CASSQEPGESSGNTIYF. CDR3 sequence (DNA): TGCGCCAGCAGCCAAGAACCGGGGGAAAGCTCTGGAAACACCATATATTTT.